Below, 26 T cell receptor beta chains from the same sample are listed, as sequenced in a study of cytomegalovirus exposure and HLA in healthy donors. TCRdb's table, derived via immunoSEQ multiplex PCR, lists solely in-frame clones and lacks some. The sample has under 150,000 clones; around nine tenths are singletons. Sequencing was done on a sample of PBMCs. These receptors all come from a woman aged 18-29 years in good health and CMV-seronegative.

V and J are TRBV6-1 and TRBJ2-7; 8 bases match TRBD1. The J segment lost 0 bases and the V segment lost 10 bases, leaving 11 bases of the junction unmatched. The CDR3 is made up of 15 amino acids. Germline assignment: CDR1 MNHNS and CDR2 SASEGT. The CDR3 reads CAILTGGLSSYEQYF. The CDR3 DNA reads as TGTGCCATACTTACAGGGGGGTTGAGCTCCTACGAGCAGTACTTC.

As DNA, the CDR3 is TGTGCCAGCAGGTCATTCGGGACCCAGTACTTC. Translating gives CASRSFGTQYF. The V and J genes are TRBV6-1 and TRBJ2-5; D gene uncertain. The CDR3 consists of 11 residues. Per the germline V gene, CDR1 is MNHNS and CDR2 is SASEGT. The V end was cut by 6 bases, the J end by 7 bases, with 9 bases between.

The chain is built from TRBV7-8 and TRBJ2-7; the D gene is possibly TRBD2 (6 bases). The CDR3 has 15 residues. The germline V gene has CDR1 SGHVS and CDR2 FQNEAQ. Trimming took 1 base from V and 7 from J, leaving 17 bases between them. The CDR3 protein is CASSLETGALWEQYF. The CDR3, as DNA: TGTGCCAGCAGCTTAGAAACGGGAGCGCTCTGGGAGCAGTACTTC.

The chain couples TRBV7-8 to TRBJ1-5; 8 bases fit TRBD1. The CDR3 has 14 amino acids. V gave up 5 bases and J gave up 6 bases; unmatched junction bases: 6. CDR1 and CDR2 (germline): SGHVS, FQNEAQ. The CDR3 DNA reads TGTGCCAGCAGCCAGGACAGGGTCAGTCAGCCCCAGCATTTT. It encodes CASSQDRVSQPQHF.

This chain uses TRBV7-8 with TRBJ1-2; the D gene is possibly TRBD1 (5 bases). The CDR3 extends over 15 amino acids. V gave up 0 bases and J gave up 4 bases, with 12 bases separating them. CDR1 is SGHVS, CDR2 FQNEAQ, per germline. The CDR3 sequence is CASSLAYETAYGYTF. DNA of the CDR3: TGTGCCAGCAGCTTAGCTTACGAGACAGCCTATGGCTACACCTTC.

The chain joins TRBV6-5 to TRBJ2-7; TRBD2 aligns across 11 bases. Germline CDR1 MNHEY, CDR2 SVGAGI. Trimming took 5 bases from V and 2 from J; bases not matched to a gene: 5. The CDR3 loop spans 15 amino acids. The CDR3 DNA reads TGTGCCAGCAGTGTACTAGCGGGGGAAACCTACGAGCAGTACTTC. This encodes CASSVLAGETYEQYF.

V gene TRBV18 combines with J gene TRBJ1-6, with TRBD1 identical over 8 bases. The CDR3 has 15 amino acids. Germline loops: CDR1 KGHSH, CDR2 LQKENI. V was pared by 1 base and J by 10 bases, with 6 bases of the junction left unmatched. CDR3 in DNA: TGTGCCAGCTCACCACTTACGGGACAGGACTCACCCCTCCACTTT. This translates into CASSPLTGQDSPLHF.

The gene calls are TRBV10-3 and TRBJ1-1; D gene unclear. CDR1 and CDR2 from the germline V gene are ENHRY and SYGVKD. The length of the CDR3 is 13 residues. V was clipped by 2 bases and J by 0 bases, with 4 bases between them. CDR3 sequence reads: CAISEPMNTEAFF. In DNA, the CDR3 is TGTGCCATCAGTGAGCCTATGAACACTGAAGCTTTCTTT.

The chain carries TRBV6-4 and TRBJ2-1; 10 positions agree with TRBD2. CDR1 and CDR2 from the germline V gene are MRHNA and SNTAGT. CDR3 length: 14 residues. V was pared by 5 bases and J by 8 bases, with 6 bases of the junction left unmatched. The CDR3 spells CASSRSSGRDEQFF. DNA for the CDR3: TGTGCCAGCAGTAGGTCTAGCGGGAGAGATGAGCAGTTCTTC.

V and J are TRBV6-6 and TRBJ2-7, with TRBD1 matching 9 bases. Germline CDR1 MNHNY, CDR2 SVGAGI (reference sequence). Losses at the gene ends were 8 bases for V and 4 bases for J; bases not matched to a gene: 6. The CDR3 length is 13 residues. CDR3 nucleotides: TGTGCCAGCGCAGGGACAGGGCTATACGAGCAGTACTTC. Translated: CASAGTGLYEQYF.

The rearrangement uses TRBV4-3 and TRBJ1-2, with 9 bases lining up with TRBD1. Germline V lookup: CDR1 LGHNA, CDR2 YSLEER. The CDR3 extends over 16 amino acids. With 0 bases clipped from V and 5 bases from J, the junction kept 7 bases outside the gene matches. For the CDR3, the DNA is TGCGCCAGCAGCCAAGATCGGACAGGGGCCTATTATGGCTACACCTTC. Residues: CASSQDRTGAYYGYTF.

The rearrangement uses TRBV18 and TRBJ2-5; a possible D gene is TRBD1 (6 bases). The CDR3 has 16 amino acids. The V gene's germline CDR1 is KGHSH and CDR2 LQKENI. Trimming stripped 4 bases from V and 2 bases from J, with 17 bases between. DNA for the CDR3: TGTGCCAGCTCACTAAATGGTTGGGGGCTTCAAGAGACCCAGTACTTC. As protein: CASSLNGWGLQETQYF.

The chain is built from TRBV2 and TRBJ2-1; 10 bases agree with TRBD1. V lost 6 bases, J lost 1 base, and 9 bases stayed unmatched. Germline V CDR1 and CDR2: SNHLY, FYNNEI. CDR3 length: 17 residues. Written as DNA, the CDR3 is TGTGCCAGCAGGAACCTACCGGGACAGGGGTCCTACAATGAGCAGTTCTTC. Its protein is CASRNLPGQGSYNEQFF.

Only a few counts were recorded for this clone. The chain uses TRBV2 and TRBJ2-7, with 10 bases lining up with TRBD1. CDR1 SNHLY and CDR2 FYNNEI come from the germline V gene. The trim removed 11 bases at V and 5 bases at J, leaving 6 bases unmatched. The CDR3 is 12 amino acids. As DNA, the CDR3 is TGTGCCCGAAGGACAGGGGGGAACGAGCAGTACTTC. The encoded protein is CARRTGGNEQYF.

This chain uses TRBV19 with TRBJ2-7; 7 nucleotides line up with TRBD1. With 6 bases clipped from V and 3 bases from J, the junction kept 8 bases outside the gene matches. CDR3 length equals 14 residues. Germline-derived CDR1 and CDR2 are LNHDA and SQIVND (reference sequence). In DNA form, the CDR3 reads TGTGCCAGTAGCTCGACAGGGCTGGACTACGAGCAGTACTTC. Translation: CASSSTGLDYEQYF.

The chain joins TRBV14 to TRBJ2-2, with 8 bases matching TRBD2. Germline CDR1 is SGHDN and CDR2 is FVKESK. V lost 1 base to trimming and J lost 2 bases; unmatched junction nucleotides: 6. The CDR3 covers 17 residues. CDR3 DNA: TGTGCCAGCAGCCAAGCGGTGACTAGCGCTAACACCGGGGAGCTGTTTTTT. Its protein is CASSQAVTSANTGELFF.

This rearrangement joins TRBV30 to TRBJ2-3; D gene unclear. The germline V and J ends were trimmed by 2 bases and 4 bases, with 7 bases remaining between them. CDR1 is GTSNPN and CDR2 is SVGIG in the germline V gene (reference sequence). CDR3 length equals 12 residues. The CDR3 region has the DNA TGTGCCTGGAGTCTCGTCGCAGATACGCAGTATTTT. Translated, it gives CAWSLVADTQYF. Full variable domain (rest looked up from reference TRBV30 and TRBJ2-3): SQTIHQWPATLVQPVGSPLSLECTVEGTSNPNLYWYRQAAGRGLQLLFYSVGIGQISSEVPQNLSASRPQDRQFILSSKKLLLSDSGFYLCAWSLVADTQYFGPGTRLTVL.

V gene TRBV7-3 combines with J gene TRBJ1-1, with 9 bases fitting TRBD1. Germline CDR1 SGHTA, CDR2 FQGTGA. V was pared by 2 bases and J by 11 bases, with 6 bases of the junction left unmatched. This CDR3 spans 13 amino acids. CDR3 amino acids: CASSLDRDREAFF. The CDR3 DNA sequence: TGTGCCAGCAGCTTAGATAGGGACAGGGAGGCTTTCTTT.

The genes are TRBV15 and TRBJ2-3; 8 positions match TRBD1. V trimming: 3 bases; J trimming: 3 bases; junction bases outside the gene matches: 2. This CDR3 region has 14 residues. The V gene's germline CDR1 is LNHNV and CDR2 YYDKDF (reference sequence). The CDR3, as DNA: TGTGCCACCAGCAGCGGACAGGGAACAGATACGCAGTATTTT. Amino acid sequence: CATSSGQGTDTQYF.

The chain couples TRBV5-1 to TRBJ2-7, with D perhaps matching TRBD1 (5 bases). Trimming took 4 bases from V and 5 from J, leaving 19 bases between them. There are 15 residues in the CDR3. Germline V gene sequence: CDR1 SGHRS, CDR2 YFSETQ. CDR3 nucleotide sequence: TGCGCCAGCAGCCAGCGTGCAGGGTTCTCGGACGAGCAGTACTTC. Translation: CASSQRAGFSDEQYF.

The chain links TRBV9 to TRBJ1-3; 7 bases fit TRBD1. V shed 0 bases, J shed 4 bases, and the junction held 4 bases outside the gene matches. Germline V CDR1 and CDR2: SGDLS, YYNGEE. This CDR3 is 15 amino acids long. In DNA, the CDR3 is TGTGCCAGCAGCGTAGAGGGGGCGAGGGGAAACACCATATATTTT. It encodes CASSVEGARGNTIYF. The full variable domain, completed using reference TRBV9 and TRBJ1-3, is DSGVTQTPKHLITATGQRVTLRCSPRSGDLSVYWYQQSLDQGLQFLIQYYNGEERAKGNILERFSAQQFPDLHSELNLSSLELGDSALYFCASSVEGARGNTIYFGEGSWLTVV.

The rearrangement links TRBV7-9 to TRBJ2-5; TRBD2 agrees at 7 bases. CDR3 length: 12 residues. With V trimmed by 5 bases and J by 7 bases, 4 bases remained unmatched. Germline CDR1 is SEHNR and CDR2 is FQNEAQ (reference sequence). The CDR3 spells CASSGDYGTQYF. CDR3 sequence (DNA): TGTGCCAGCAGCGGGGACTATGGGACCCAGTACTTC.

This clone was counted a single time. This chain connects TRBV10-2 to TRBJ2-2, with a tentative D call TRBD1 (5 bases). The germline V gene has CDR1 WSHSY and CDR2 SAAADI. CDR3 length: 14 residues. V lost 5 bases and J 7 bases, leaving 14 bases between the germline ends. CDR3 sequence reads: CASSLSGRNGELFF. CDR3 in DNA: TGCGCCAGCAGTTTGTCAGGGCGAAACGGGGAGCTGTTTTTT.

CDR3 DNA: TGTGCCAGCAGGGAGACAGGGGCCCCTTTAAGAGAAAAACTGTTTTTT. Amino acid sequence: CASRETGAPLREKLFF. V usage is TRBV2 and J usage is TRBJ1-4; 8 bases fit TRBD1. V was clipped by 6 bases and J by 8 bases; unmatched bases: 14. From germline, CDR1 is SNHLY and CDR2 FYNNEI. The length of the CDR3 is 16 residues.

The CDR3, as DNA: TGTGCCAGCAGTTTAAATGTGCGGGGGGCCTACAATGAGCAGTTCTTC. This codes for CASSLNVRGAYNEQFF. The chain combines TRBV6-5 with TRBJ2-1; 8 nucleotides line up with TRBD2. Per germline, CDR1 MNHEY and CDR2 SVGAGI. The CDR3 totals 16 residues. V dropped 4 bases and J dropped 2; count of bases not matched to a gene: 7.

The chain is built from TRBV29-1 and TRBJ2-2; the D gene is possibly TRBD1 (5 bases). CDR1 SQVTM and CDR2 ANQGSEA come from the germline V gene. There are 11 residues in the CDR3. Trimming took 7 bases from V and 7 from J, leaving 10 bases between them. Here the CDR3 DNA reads TGCAGCGCCAGGGTTGGCGGGGAGCTGTTTTTT. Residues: CSARVGGELFF.